This T cell receptor beta chain was sequenced for a study of lymphopenia after photon versus proton radiotherapy. The protocol was immunoSEQ multiplex PCR, while the TCRdb copy is restricted to in-frame clones and leaves out a portion. Here the sample spans about 25,000 clones, over 80% being singletons. V trimming: 2 bases; J trimming: 4 bases; junction bases outside the gene matches: 2. Germline V CDR1 and CDR2: SGHRS, YFSETQ. The CDR3 is made up of 15 amino acids. This material consisted of peripheral blood, taken from a patient treated with photon-based radiotherapy. The receptor's source is a man between 50 and 59 years old with gastric cancer. V usage is TRBV5-1 and J usage is TRBJ2-3, with 12 bases identical to TRBD2. This chain's CDR3 is CASSFLAGGPDTQYF. Written as DNA, the CDR3 is TGCGCCAGCAGCTTCCTAGCGGGGGGGCCAGATACGCAGTATTTT.